A selection of T cell receptor beta chains follows, all from one sample in a study of blood T cells in healthy people across ages. TCRdb reprocessed the 5' RACE reads with MiXCR, giving one entry per CDR3 protein. In the table there are around 1,500,000 distinct CDR3 sequences, approximately 30% of which are singletons. Sequencing was carried out using blood. The receptors come from a young woman in good health. CDR3s include the opening cysteine and the closing phenylalanine or tryptophan. Fields, in order: V gene, clone size, D gene, J gene, CDR3 DNA, CDR3 protein. A D gene is named only where the DNA matches it firmly. The size field is filled for only some rows; it gives once, few, many or a size class.

TRBV24-1	NA	NA	TRBJ1-1	TGTGCCACTCGGGAGCAGGGAGGAACTGAAGCTTTCTTT	CATREQGGTEAFF
TRBV3-1	few	NA	TRBJ2-5	TGTGCCAGCAGCTTCCTCACTCGAGGGATCCGAGAGACCCAGTACTTC	CASSFLTRGIRETQYF
TRBV5-5	many	TRBD2	TRBJ2-7	TGTGCCAGCAGGCAACTAGCGGGGGGATCCTACGAGCAGTACTTC	CASRQLAGGSYEQYF
TRBV3-1	NA	TRBD2	TRBJ2-5	TGTGCCAGCAGCCCCATCATGGGGACTAGCGGTGAGCAGTACTTC	CASSPIMGTSGEQYF
TRBV20-1	NA	TRBD1	TRBJ2-7	TGCAGTGCTAGTGAGCCCGGGACAGGGGACTCCTACGAGCAGTACTTC	CSASEPGTGDSYEQYF
TRBV4-1	NA	NA	TRBJ2-2	TGCGCCAGCAGCCCCGGGGCCGATGAGCTGTTTTTT	CASSPGADELFF
TRBV20-1	NA	TRBD1	TRBJ1-1	TGCAGTGCTAGATACCGGGACAGGGGGCAGGGAGTCACTGAAGCTTTCTTT	CSARYRDRGQGVTEAFF
TRBV11-2	NA	NA	TRBJ2-7	TGTGCCAGCAGCAACCGTACAGGCAACGAGCAGTACTTC	CASSNRTGNEQYF
TRBV2	NA	NA	TRBJ2-2	TGTGCCAGCAGTGGGGCGGGATTGAACACCGGGGAGCTGTTTTTT	CASSGAGLNTGELFF
TRBV20-1	NA	NA	TRBJ1-5	TGCAGTGCTGTGGGGGGGTTCGATAGCAATCAGCCCCAGCATTTT	CSAVGGFDSNQPQHF
TRBV9	few	NA	TRBJ2-5	TGTGCCAGCAGCGCCGGGTCCCCACAAGAGACCCGGTACTTC	CASSAGSPQETRYF
TRBV5-1	NA	NA	TRBJ2-6	TGCGCCAGCAGCTTGGCCGGCACACCCGGGGACGTCCTGACTTTC	CASSLAGTPGDVLTF
TRBV5-1	few	TRBD1	TRBJ1-4	TGCGCCAGCAGAATGACAGGGGATTGGAAACTGTTTTTT	CASRMTGDWKLFF
TRBV9	NA	NA	TRBJ2-1	TGTGCCAGCAGGCCGGAAAGGGCGTTCTTC	CASRPERAFF
TRBV7-2	NA	NA	TRBJ2-1	TGTGCCAGCAGCTTAGCGGGTAGAGATGATGAGCAGTTCTTC	CASSLAGRDDEQFF
TRBV20-1	few	TRBD2	TRBJ2-3	TGCAGTGCTAGGGGCGGAGCAGGAGCGGGGGGGAACACAGATACGCAGTATTTT	CSARGGAGAGGNTDTQYF
TRBV18	NA	NA	TRBJ2-7	TGTGCCAGCTCACCGCAGGCGGGAACCTACGAGCAGTACTTC	CASSPQAGTYEQYF
TRBV12-5	NA	NA	TRBJ1-1	TGTGCTAGTGGTTTAACCGGGGACTTTGAAGCTTTCTTT	CASGLTGDFEAFF
TRBV18	few	NA	TRBJ2-7	TGTGCCAGCTCACCAAGTTCACAAGCCTACGAGCAGTACTTC	CASSPSSQAYEQYF
TRBV6-1	NA	NA	TRBJ2-4	TGTGCCAGCATGGGGCAGGGGGGTAAAAACATTCAGTACTTC	CASMGQGGKNIQYF
TRBV7-2	NA	NA	TRBJ2-7	TGTGCCAGCAGCCGTATCCGGGGCAGAGCCTACGAGCAGTACTTC	CASSRIRGRAYEQYF
TRBV7-2	NA	NA	TRBJ2-1	TGTGCCAGCAGCCGACTCATTGGGGTCAATGAGCAGTTCTTC	CASSRLIGVNEQFF
TRBV18	NA	NA	TRBJ1-2	TGTGCCAGCTCACCCGGGCGGACCTATGGCTACACCTTC	CASSPGRTYGYTF
TRBV7-9	NA	NA	TRBJ2-3	TGTGCCAGCAGCCCGGCTAGGACCCCCACAGATACGCAGTATTTT	CASSPARTPTDTQYF
TRBV6-1	NA	NA	TRBJ2-7	TGTGCCAGCAGATTCTCCGGGACGGCTTCCTACGAGCAGTATTTC	CASRFSGTASYEQYF
TRBV20-1	NA	TRBD2	TRBJ2-3	TGCAGTGCCAATGACCTGACGGGAGGGTATTTT	CSANDLTGGYF
TRBV3-1	few	NA	TRBJ2-3	TGTGCCAGCAGCCAAGCAAGCGAAAAGACGACAGATACGCAGTATTTT	CASSQASEKTTDTQYF
TRBV29-1	NA	NA	TRBJ2-4	TGCAGCGGAGGAACTCCGACTAGATTTGGGAACATTCAGTACTTC	CSGGTPTRFGNIQYF
TRBV9	few	NA	TRBJ1-6	TGTGCCAGCAGCGTAACAGACACCCGTAATTCACCCCTCCACTTT	CASSVTDTRNSPLHF
TRBV20-1	NA	TRBD1	TRBJ2-6	TGCAGTGCTAGGACAGGGCACTCTGGGGCCAACGTCCTGACTTTC	CSARTGHSGANVLTF
TRBV18	many	TRBD1	TRBJ2-7	TGTGCCAGCTCACTCGGGACAGGGGCCGTCTCCGAGCAGTACTTC	CASSLGTGAVSEQYF
TRBV12-3/TRBV12-4	NA	TRBD2	TRBJ2-1	TGTGCCAGCAGTTGGGGGACTAGCGGGATCAATGAGCAGTTCTTC	CASSWGTSGINEQFF
TRBV24-1	few	NA	TRBJ2-6	TGTGCCACCAGTGCGCCGGCTACGGCCAACGTCCTGACTTTC	CATSAPATANVLTF
TRBV7-9	NA	NA	TRBJ1-2	TGTGCCAGCAGCTTAGCTCAGGGCTCTCCCTTGGGAGGCTACACCTTC	CASSLAQGSPLGGYTF
TRBV18	NA	TRBD2	TRBJ2-1	TGTGCCAGCTCGGCGGGGGTAGTCGATGAGCAGTTCTTC	CASSAGVVDEQFF
TRBV4-2	NA	TRBD2	TRBJ2-5	TGTGCCAGCAGCCGGAGGGCGCTAGCGGGGGGCCAAGAGACCCAGTACTTC	CASSRRALAGGQETQYF
TRBV7-2	many	TRBD2	TRBJ2-5	TGTGCCAGCAGCTTAATCGGTGTCGGGAGAGCCGGGGGGGAGACCCAGTACTTC	CASSLIGVGRAGGETQYF
TRBV19	NA	TRBD1	TRBJ1-2	TGTGCCAGTAGTATCGGTCCGGACAGGCCGCTCTATGGCTACACCTTC	CASSIGPDRPLYGYTF
TRBV6-4	NA	NA	TRBJ2-4	TGTGCCAGCAGTGACTCTGGGAGGCAAAAACGATCCAAAAACATTCAGTACTTC	CASSDSGRQKRSKNIQYF
TRBV12-3/TRBV12-4	NA	NA	TRBJ2-1	TGTGCCAGCAGTTCCCGCTTAGGATCTGGCGCTTACAATGAGCAGTTCTTC	CASSSRLGSGAYNEQFF